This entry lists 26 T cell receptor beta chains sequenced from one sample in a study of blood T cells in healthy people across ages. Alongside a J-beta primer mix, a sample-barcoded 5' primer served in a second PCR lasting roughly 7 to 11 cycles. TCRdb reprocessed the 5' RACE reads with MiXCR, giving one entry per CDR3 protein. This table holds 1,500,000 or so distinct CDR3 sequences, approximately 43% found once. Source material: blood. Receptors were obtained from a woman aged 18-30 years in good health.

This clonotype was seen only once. CDR3 coding DNA: TGTGCCAGCAGAAATAGCGGGGGGGCCTTTGAGACCCAGTACTTC. It translates to CASRNSGGAFETQYF. V gene TRBV6-5 combines with J gene TRBJ2-5; 11 bases align to TRBD2. Losses at the gene ends were 6 bases for V and 5 bases for J; bases not matched to a gene: 8. The CDR3 consists of 15 residues. Germline V gives CDR1 MNHEY, CDR2 SVGAGI.

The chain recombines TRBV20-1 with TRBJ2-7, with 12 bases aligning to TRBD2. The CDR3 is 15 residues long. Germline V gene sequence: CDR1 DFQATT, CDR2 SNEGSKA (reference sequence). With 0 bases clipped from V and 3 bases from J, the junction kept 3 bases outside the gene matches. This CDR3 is CSARDRTSGIYEQYF. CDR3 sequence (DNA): TGCAGTGCTAGAGATCGGACTAGCGGGATCTACGAGCAGTACTTC.

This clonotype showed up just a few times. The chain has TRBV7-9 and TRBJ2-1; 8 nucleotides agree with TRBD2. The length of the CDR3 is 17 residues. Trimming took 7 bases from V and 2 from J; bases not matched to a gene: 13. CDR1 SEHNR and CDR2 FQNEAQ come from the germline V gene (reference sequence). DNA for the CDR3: TGTGCCAGCACTTTGGCCAGTGGGGGACTAGCCTACAATGAGCAGTTCTTC. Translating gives CASTLASGGLAYNEQFF.

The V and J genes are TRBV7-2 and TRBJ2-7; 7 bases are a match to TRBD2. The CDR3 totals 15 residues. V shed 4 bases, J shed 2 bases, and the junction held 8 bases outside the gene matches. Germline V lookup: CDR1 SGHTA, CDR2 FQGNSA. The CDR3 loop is CASSSSSGIAYEQYF. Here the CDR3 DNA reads TGTGCCAGCAGCTCCTCTAGCGGAATCGCCTACGAGCAGTACTTC.

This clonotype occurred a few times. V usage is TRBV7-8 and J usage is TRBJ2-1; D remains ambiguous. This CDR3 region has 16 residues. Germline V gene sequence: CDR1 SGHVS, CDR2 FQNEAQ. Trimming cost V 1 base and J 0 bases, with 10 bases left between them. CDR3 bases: TGTGCCAGCAGCTTAGGGAAATCCTCCTCCTACAATGAGCAGTTCTTC. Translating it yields CASSLGKSSSYNEQFF.

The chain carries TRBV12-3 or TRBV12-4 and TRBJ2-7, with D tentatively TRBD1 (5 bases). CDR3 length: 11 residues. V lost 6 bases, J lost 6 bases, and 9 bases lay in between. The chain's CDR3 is CASRKGPEQYF. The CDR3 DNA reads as TGTGCCAGCAGAAAGGGGCCCGAGCAGTACTTC.

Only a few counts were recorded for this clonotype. The DNA for the CDR3 is TGTGCCAGCTCACGCCGGGGGTTGCAGTACAATGAGCAGTTCTTC. The encoded protein is CASSRRGLQYNEQFF. This chain links TRBV18 with TRBJ2-1; TRBD2 is a possible D gene (6 bases). CDR1 KGHSH and CDR2 LQKENI come from the germline V gene. V lost 4 bases, J lost 4 bases, and 14 bases lay in between. The CDR3 covers 15 residues.

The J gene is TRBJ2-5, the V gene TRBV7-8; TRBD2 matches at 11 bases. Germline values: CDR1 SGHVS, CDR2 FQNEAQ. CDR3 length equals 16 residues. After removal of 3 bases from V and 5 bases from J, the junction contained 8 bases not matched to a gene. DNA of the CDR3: TGTGCCAGCAGCTTTTTGCCTAGCGGGGGGCGGGAGACCCAGTACTTC. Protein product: CASSFLPSGGRETQYF.

The CDR3 DNA reads TGTGCCAGCAGGTCACTAGCGGGAGACAATGAGCAGTTCTTC. Protein sequence: CASRSLAGDNEQFF. The chain combines TRBV6-6 with TRBJ2-1; 11 bases match TRBD2. Trimming took 6 bases from V and 5 from J; bases not matched to a gene: 3. CDR1 is MNHNY, CDR2 SVGAGI, per germline (reference sequence). This CDR3 is 14 amino acids long.

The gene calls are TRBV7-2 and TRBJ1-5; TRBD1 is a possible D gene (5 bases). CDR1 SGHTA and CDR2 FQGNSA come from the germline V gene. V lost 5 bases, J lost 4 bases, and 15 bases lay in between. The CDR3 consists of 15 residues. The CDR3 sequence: CASSLNRDGNQPQHF. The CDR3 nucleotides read TGTGCCAGCAGCCTTAACCGGGACGGGAATCAGCCCCAGCATTTT.

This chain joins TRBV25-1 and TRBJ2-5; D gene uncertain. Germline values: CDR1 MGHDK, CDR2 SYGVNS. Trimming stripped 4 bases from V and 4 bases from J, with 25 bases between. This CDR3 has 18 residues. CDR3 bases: TGTGCCAGCAGTGTGTGGGGATCAGGATGGGATAAAGGAGAGACCCAGTACTTC. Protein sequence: CASSVWGSGWDKGETQYF.

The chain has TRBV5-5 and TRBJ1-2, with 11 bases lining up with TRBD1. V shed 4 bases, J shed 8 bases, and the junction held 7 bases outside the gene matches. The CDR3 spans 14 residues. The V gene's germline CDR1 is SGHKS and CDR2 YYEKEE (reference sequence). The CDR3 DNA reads TGTGCCAGCAGCCGGGACAGGGGGATTGGAGGCTACACCTTC. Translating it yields CASSRDRGIGGYTF.

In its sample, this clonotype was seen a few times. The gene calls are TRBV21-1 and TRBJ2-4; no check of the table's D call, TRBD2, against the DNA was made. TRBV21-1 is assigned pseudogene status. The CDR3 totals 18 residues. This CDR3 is CASSKDWYEGTAKNIQYF. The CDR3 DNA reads TGTGCCAGCAGCAAAGATTGGTACGAGGGTACAGCCAAAAACATTCAGTACTTC.

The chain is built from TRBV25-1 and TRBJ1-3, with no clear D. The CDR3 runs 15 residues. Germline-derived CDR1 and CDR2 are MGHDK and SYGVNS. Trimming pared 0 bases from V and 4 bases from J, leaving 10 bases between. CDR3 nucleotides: TGTGCCAGCAGTGAATATGGGTCGGGAGGAAACACCATATATTTT. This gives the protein CASSEYGSGGNTIYF.

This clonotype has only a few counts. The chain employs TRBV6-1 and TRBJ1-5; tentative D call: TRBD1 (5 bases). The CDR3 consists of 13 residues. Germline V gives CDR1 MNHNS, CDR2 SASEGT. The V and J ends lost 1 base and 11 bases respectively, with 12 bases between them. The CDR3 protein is CASSEVGTGTQHF. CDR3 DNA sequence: TGTGCCAGCAGTGAAGTAGGAACAGGAACCCAGCATTTT.

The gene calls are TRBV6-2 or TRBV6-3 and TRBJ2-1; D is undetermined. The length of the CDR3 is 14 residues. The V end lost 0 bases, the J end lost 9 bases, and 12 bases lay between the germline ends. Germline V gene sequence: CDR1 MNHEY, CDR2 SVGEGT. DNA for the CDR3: TGTGCCAGCAGTTACTCTGGCGGCGTTGCTGAGCAGTTCTTC. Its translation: CASSYSGGVAEQFF.

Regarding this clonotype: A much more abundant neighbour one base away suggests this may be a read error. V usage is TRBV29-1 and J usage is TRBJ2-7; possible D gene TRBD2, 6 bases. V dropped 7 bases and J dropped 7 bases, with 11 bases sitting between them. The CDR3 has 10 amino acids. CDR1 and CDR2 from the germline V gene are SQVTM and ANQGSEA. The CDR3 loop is CSAAGNEQYF. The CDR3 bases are TGCAGCGCGGCGGGAAATGAGCAGTACTTC.

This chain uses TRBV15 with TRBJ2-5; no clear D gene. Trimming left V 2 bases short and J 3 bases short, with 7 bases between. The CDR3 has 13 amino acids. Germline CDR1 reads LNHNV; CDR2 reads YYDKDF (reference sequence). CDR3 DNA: TGTGCCACCAGCAGATCTTACGAAGAGACCCAGTACTTC. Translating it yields CATSRSYEETQYF.

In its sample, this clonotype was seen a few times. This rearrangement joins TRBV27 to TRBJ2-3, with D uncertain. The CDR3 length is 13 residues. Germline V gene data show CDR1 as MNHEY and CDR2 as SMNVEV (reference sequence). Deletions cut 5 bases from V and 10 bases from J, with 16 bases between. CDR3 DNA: TGTGCCAGCAGTATACAGCCCGGCGTGGCGCAGTATTTT. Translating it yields CASSIQPGVAQYF.

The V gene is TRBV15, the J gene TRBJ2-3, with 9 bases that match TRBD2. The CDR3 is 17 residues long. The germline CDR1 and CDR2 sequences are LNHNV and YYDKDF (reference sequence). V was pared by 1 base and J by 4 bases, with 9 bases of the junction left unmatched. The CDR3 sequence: CATSRGSIAGVSDTQYF. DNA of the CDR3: TGTGCCACCAGCAGAGGGTCGATAGCGGGGGTTTCAGATACGCAGTATTTT.

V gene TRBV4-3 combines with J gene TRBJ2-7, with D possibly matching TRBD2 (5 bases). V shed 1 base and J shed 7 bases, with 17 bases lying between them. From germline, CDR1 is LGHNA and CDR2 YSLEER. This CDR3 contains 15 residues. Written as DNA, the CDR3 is TGCGCCAGCAGCCAAGGCCAGCGGTTTAAGGATGAGCAGTACTTC. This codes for CASSQGQRFKDEQYF.

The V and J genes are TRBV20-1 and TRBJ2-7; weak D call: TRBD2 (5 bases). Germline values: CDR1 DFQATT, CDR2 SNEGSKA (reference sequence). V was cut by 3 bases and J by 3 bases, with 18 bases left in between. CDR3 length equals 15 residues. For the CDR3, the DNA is TGCAGTGCTAGGGACTGGAATGGTCATGGCTACGAGCAGTACTTC. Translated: CSARDWNGHGYEQYF.

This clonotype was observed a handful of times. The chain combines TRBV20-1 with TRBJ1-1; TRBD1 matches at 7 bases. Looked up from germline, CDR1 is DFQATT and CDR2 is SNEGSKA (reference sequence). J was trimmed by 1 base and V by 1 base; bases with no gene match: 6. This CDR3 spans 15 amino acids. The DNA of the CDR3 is TGCAGTGCTAGAGCTAGGGGGACAGCGAACACTGAAGCTTTCTTT. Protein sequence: CSARARGTANTEAFF.

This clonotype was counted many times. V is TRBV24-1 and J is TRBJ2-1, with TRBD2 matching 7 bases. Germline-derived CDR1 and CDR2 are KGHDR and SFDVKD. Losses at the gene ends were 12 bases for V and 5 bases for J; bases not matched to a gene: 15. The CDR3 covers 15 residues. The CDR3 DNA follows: TGTGCCGCATCCACGGCCGCGGGAGTGAACAATGAGCAGTTCTTC. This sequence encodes CAASTAAGVNNEQFF.

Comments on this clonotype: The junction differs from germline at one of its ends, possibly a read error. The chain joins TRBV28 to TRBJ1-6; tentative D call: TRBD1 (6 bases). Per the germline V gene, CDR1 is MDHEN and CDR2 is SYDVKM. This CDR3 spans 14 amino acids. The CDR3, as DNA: TGTACCAGCAGGGGAGGGGCCGGTAATTCACCCCTCCACTTT. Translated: CTSRGGAGNSPLHF.

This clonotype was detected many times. The CDR3 nucleotides are TGTGCCAGCAGGGCAGGGGGTTCTTACAATGAGCAGTTCTTC. This gives the protein CASRAGGSYNEQFF. V and J are TRBV6-2 or TRBV6-3 and TRBJ2-1; 7 nucleotides match TRBD1. V dropped 6 bases and J dropped 4; count of bases not matched to a gene: 6. Germline lookup yields CDR1 MNHEY and CDR2 SVGEGT. CDR3 size: 14 residues.